What follows are 29 T cell receptor beta chains derived from one specimen sequenced in a study of OX40 agonist ivuxolimab in advanced cancers. Assay: immunoSEQ multiplex PCR; the TCRdb copy retains only in-frame clones and omits some. This sample carries some 31,000 clones, more than 70% of them seen once, and the ten largest clones take approximately 24%. The sequences come from CD4+ or CD8+ T cells sorted from blood, collected in a trial of the OX40 agonist ivuxolimab. The receptor source for this set is an adult with an advanced solid tumor such as melanoma, head and neck, liver or kidney cancer.

This sequence joins TRBV14 and TRBJ1-6, with 9 bases lining up with TRBD1. The CDR3 consists of 19 residues. V lost 2 bases to trimming and J lost 0 bases; unmatched junction nucleotides: 8. Germline V gene data show CDR1 as SGHDN and CDR2 as FVKESK. The chain's CDR3 is CASSQLRDRASSYNSPLHF. As DNA, the CDR3 is TGTGCCAGCAGCCAACTCCGGGACAGGGCGAGCTCCTATAATTCACCCCTCCACTTT.

The chain joins TRBV2 to TRBJ2-7; perhaps D is TRBD1 or TRBD2 (5 bases each). Trimming removed 4 bases from V and 3 bases from J, with 16 bases in between. CDR1 and CDR2 from the germline V gene are SNHLY and FYNNEI. CDR3 length: 15 residues. The CDR3 nucleotides are TGTGCCAGCAGTGGGGGACGGATGAATTACTACGAGCAGTACTTC. Translation gives CASSGGRMNYYEQYF.

The chain has TRBV28 and TRBJ2-4; 11 bases are a match to TRBD1. This CDR3 region has 13 residues. After removal of 10 bases from V and 6 bases from J, the junction contained 5 bases not matched to a gene. Germline V gene data show CDR1 as MDHEN and CDR2 as SYDVKM. The DNA for the CDR3 is TGTGCCACCGGACAGGGGGCGGGAAACATTCAGTACTTC. This codes for CATGQGAGNIQYF.

There are a few counts of this clone. The rearrangement uses TRBV7-2 and TRBJ1-1; D is ambiguous. Per the germline V gene, CDR1 is SGHTA and CDR2 is FQGNSA. V lost 1 base to trimming and J lost 1 base, with 13 bases between them. The CDR3 covers 16 residues. The CDR3 DNA is TGTGCCAGCAGCTTAGTGGCAGATCTAAGGAACACTGAAGCTTTCTTT. Protein: CASSLVADLRNTEAFF.

V usage is TRBV4-2 and J usage is TRBJ2-2, with D unresolved. The V gene lost 1 base and the J gene lost 7 bases, with 10 bases spanning the gap. The CDR3 sequence is 14 residues long. In germline, CDR1 is LGHNA, CDR2 YNFKEQ. CDR3 loop: CASSQGNPGGELFF. CDR3 nucleotides: TGTGCCAGCAGCCAAGGGAACCCGGGCGGGGAGCTGTTTTTT.

This chain joins TRBV19 and TRBJ2-2; D may match TRBD1 or TRBD2 (6 bases each). Looked up from germline, CDR1 is LNHDA and CDR2 is SQIVND (reference sequence). The CDR3 covers 16 residues. The V end lost 7 bases, the J end lost 1 base, and 16 bases lay between the germline ends. CDR3 DNA: TGTGCCAGTAATTTTCCCGGGGGCGGGAACACCGGGGAGCTGTTTTTT. This translates into CASNFPGGGNTGELFF.

This chain joins TRBV6-5 and TRBJ2-7; the D is unclear. The germline CDR1 and CDR2 sequences are MNHEY and SVGAGI. The CDR3 loop spans 12 amino acids. V lost 4 bases and J 2 bases, leaving 6 bases between the germline ends. The CDR3 here is CASSLDTYEQYF. The CDR3 DNA is TGTGCCAGCAGTTTAGACACCTACGAGCAGTACTTC.

V is TRBV2 and J is TRBJ1-2; D unresolved. The CDR3 has 11 amino acids. Trimming left V 6 bases short and J 8 bases short, with 10 bases between. From germline, CDR1 is SNHLY and CDR2 FYNNEI. The CDR3 nucleotides read TGTGCCAGCAGGTACAGCGGCGGCTACACCTTC. Protein: CASRYSGGYTF.

J is TRBJ1-2 and V is TRBV6-1; TRBD1 aligns across 7 bases. After removal of 1 base from V and 4 bases from J, the junction contained 12 bases not matched to a gene. The CDR3 is made up of 17 amino acids. Germline CDR1 and CDR2: MNHNS and SASEGT. CDR3 residues: CASSEGEGGRFLYGYTF. The CDR3 DNA follows: TGTGCCAGCAGTGAAGGAGAAGGGGGCCGGTTCCTCTATGGCTACACCTTC.

The CDR3 bases are TGTGCCAGCAGGAGACATGGCGGTCAGCCCCAGCATTTT. Its protein is CASRRHGGQPQHF. The chain recombines TRBV27 with TRBJ1-5, with unresolved D. V was cut by 6 bases and J by 6 bases, with 12 bases left in between. CDR1 and CDR2 from the germline V gene are MNHEY and SMNVEV (reference sequence). This CDR3 region has 13 residues.

This clone has just one count. The chain has TRBV4-1 and TRBJ1-5; perhaps TRBD1 as D (5 bases). Germline-derived CDR1 and CDR2 are MGHRA and YSYEKL. The CDR3 has 16 residues. V was shortened by 0 bases and J by 3 bases, with 12 bases between the two germline ends. The CDR3 reads CASSQDRYGANQPQHF. The CDR3 coding sequence is TGCGCCAGCAGCCAAGACAGGTATGGGGCCAATCAGCCCCAGCATTTT.

This chain links TRBV29-1 with TRBJ1-1; D ambiguous. V dropped 2 bases and J dropped 4 bases, with 5 bases sitting between them. The CDR3 covers 11 residues. From germline, CDR1 is SQVTM and CDR2 ANQGSEA. CDR3 residues: CSVERTTEAFF. CDR3 DNA: TGCAGCGTTGAAAGGACCACTGAAGCTTTCTTT.

V is TRBV7-7 and J is TRBJ2-3, with D uncertain. CDR1 SSHAT and CDR2 FNYEAQ come from the germline V gene (reference sequence). V was cut by 1 base and J by 2 bases, with 10 bases left in between. This CDR3 has 15 residues. The CDR3 region has the DNA TGTGCCAGCAGCTTAGGGATGGGGAACACAGATACGCAGTATTTT. Its protein is CASSLGMGNTDTQYF. Combining the CDR3 with reference TRBV7-7 and TRBJ2-3 gives the whole variable domain GAGVSQSPRYKVTKRGQDVTLRCDPISSHATLYWYQQALGQGPEFLTYFNYEAQPDKSGLPSDRFSAERPEGSISTLTIQRTEQRDSAMYRCASSLGMGNTDTQYFGPGTRLTVL.

The gene calls are TRBV7-6 and TRBJ1-1; no firm D call. Looked up from germline, CDR1 is SGHVS and CDR2 is FNYEAQ. V was shortened by 5 bases and J by 0 bases, with 13 bases between the two germline ends. The CDR3 consists of 15 residues. Here the CDR3 reads CASSPRDDMNTEAFF. The CDR3 DNA is TGTGCCAGCAGCCCGCGAGACGACATGAACACTGAAGCTTTCTTT. Using reference TRBV7-6 and TRBJ1-1 for the parts outside the CDR3, the full variable domain is GAGVSQSPRYKVTKRGQDVALRCDPISGHVSLYWYRQALGQGPEFLTYFNYEAQQDKSGLPNDRFSAERPEGSISTLTIQRTEQRDSAMYRCASSPRDDMNTEAFFGQGTRLTVV.

V gene TRBV5-5 combines with J gene TRBJ2-6, with unresolved D. Trimming cost V 4 bases and J 2 bases, with 7 bases left between them. The CDR3 consists of 14 residues. Looked up from germline, CDR1 is SGHKS and CDR2 is YYEKEE (reference sequence). This chain's CDR3 is CASSITAGANVLTF. CDR3 in DNA: TGTGCCAGCAGCATAACAGCTGGGGCCAACGTCCTGACTTTC.

The chain couples TRBV14 to TRBJ2-1, with 8 nucleotides matching TRBD1. Germline trimming cut 2 bases from V and 9 bases from J; bases unmatched to any gene: 3. Per germline, CDR1 SGHDN and CDR2 FVKESK. This CDR3 has 13 residues. CDR3 DNA: TGTGCCAGCAGCCAATGGACAGGGTCTGAGCAGTTCTTC. This gives the protein CASSQWTGSEQFF.

The sample holds a few counts of this clone. V and J are TRBV11-2 and TRBJ1-3; the D is unclear. The CDR3 consists of 15 residues. Trimming pared 5 bases from V and 0 bases from J, leaving 11 bases between. The germline CDR1 and CDR2 sequences are SGHAT and FQNNGV. The CDR3 loop is CASSLLGVSGNTIYF. The CDR3 DNA reads TGTGCCAGCAGCCTCCTGGGAGTCTCTGGAAACACCATATATTTT.

The chain employs TRBV29-1 and TRBJ2-7; 7 positions match TRBD2. V trimming: 7 bases; J trimming: 3 bases; junction bases outside the gene matches: 3. Germline V gene data show CDR1 as SQVTM and CDR2 as ANQGSEA. The CDR3 is 11 residues long. The chain's CDR3 is CSAGDYYEQYF. CDR3 coding DNA: TGCAGCGCTGGGGACTACTACGAGCAGTACTTC.

The gene calls are TRBV6-1 and TRBJ1-1; D gene unclear. The CDR3 loop spans 15 amino acids. V was trimmed by 8 bases and J by 0 bases, leaving 16 bases between them. The V gene's germline CDR1 is MNHNS and CDR2 SASEGT. Written as DNA, the CDR3 is TGTGCCAGCGTATTTGGGATGTTACTGAACACTGAAGCTTTCTTT. Translated, it gives CASVFGMLLNTEAFF.

This rearrangement joins TRBV11-2 to TRBJ1-6, with 10 bases aligning to TRBD1. Germline V gene sequence: CDR1 SGHAT, CDR2 FQNNGV. With 6 bases clipped from V and 4 bases from J, the junction kept 9 bases outside the gene matches. The CDR3 spans 17 residues. Here the CDR3 reads CASRSPGQGTYNSPLHF. The CDR3 DNA is TGTGCCAGCAGATCCCCGGGACAGGGGACTTATAATTCACCCCTCCACTTT.

This sequence joins TRBV6-1 and TRBJ2-5; no firm D call. V was clipped by 8 bases and J by 2 bases, with 12 bases between them. Germline CDR1 and CDR2: MNHNS and SASEGT. This CDR3 contains 13 residues. CDR3: CASRRVAQETQYF. The CDR3 region has the DNA TGTGCCAGCCGACGGGTAGCTCAAGAGACCCAGTACTTC.

The chain couples TRBV6-5 to TRBJ2-5; D might be TRBD2 (6 bases). The ends were cut back, 3 bases at V and 5 bases at J, with 16 bases in the middle. The CDR3 contains 15 residues. Looked up from germline, CDR1 is MNHEY and CDR2 is SVGAGI. The DNA for the CDR3 is TGTGCCAGCAGTTATCTAGCGCCCTCTCCGGAGACCCAGTACTTC. Translation: CASSYLAPSPETQYF.

The chain carries TRBV19 and TRBJ2-1; TRBD2 matches 15 bases. CDR1 and CDR2 (germline): LNHDA, SQIVND (reference sequence). The length of the CDR3 is 19 residues. The V segment lost 5 bases and the J segment 3 bases; nucleotides outside the gene matches: 11. Written as DNA, the CDR3 is TGTGCCAGTAGTCCCCGGGGACTAGCGGGGGGCCCCCTCTACAATGAGCAGTTCTTC. The encoded protein is CASSPRGLAGGPLYNEQFF.

V is TRBV5-1 and J is TRBJ2-5; D unresolved. V dropped 0 bases and J dropped 3 bases, with 12 bases sitting between them. The CDR3 consists of 15 residues. Germline CDR1 and CDR2: SGHRS and YFSETQ. CDR3 nucleotides: TGCGCCAGCAGCTTGGAAATCGGAGCCAAAGAGACCCAGTACTTC. This gives the protein CASSLEIGAKETQYF. The entire variable domain, with the rest obtained from reference TRBV5-1 and TRBJ2-5, is as follows: KAGVTQTPRYLIKTRGQQVTLSCSPISGHRSVSWYQQTPGQGLQFLFEYFSETQRNKGNFPGRFSGRQFSNSRSEMNVSTLELGDSALYLCASSLEIGAKETQYFGPGTRLLVL.

The chain is built from TRBV5-6 and TRBJ1-1; D gene ambiguous. CDR1 SGHDT and CDR2 YYEEEE come from the germline V gene. This CDR3 contains 13 residues. The ends were cut back, 0 bases at V and 5 bases at J, with 8 bases in the middle. The CDR3 DNA is TGTGCCAGCAGCTTGGGAGGGATGACTGAAGCTTTCTTT. Its protein is CASSLGGMTEAFF.

This chain connects TRBV9 to TRBJ1-2; 7 nucleotides match TRBD1. J lost 6 bases, V lost 3 bases, and 5 bases had no gene match. The CDR3 has 13 residues. Germline assignment: CDR1 SGDLS and CDR2 YYNGEE. CDR3 region: CASSATGLDGYTF. The CDR3 DNA reads TGTGCCAGCAGCGCGACAGGGTTGGATGGCTACACCTTC.

The chain has TRBV30 and TRBJ1-6, with 7 positions matching TRBD1. Trimming removed 3 bases from V and 5 bases from J; junction bases left unmatched: 7. The CDR3 consists of 15 residues. Germline V gene lookup returns CDR1 GTSNPN and CDR2 SVGIG (reference sequence). This CDR3 is CAWRRRDRDNSPLHF. CDR3 nucleotide sequence: TGTGCCTGGAGGCGAAGGGACAGAGATAATTCACCCCTCCACTTT.

The J gene is TRBJ1-6, the V gene TRBV30; weak D call: TRBD1 (5 bases). This CDR3 spans 15 amino acids. Trimming took off 2 bases at V and 7 bases at J, with 15 bases between the two ends. CDR1 GTSNPN and CDR2 SVGIG come from the germline V gene (reference sequence). The CDR3 is CAWSKDSPMNSPLHF. DNA of the CDR3: TGTGCCTGGAGTAAAGACAGTCCGATGAATTCACCCCTCCACTTT.

There are a few counts of this clone. The chain carries TRBV7-2 and TRBJ1-6, with D possibly being TRBD1 (6 bases). Germline V lookup: CDR1 SGHTA, CDR2 FQGNSA. This CDR3 is 15 amino acids long. Trimming left V 2 bases short and J 5 bases short, with 10 bases between. CDR3 in amino acids: CASSLWAGDNSPLHF. The CDR3 nucleotides are TGTGCCAGCAGCTTATGGGCAGGGGATAATTCACCCCTCCACTTT.